This TCR beta chain was sequenced for a study of blood T cell repertoires in COVID-19. The germline CDR1 and CDR2 sequences are SNHLY and FYNNEI. CDR3 length: 15 residues. V was pared by 6 bases and J by 3 bases, with 10 bases of the junction left unmatched. Per the authors' pipeline: Estimation of nucleated cell counts was performed using reference gene primer amplification. Profiled with immunoSEQ multiplex PCR; TCRdb holds only in-frame clones, not every one. That table supplies the V and J calls and clone size; D and trimming were determined from the DNA. The sample shows 130,000 or so clones, approximately 84% of them seen only once.

The receptor comes from a man aged 55-75 years with acute or convalescent COVID-19. J is TRBJ1-2 and V is TRBV2; 7 bases agree with TRBD1. The sample consisted of peripheral blood. CDR3 protein: CASREQGIYYYGYTF. The DNA of the CDR3 is TGTGCCAGCAGAGAACAGGGGATCTATTACTATGGCTACACCTTC.